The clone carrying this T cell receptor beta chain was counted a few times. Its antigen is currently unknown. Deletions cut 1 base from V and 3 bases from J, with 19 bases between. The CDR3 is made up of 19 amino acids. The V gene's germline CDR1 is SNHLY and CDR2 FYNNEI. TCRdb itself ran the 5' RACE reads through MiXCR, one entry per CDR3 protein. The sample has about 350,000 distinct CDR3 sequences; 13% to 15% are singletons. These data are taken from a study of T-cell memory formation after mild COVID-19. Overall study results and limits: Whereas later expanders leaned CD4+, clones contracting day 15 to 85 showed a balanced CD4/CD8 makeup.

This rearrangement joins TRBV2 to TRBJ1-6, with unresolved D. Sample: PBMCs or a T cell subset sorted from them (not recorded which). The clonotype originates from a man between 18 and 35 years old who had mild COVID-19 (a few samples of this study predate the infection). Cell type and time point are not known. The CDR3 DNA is TGTGCCAGCAGTGAAGTGGAGGATGGAGGAGGCGACTATAATTCACCCCTCCACTTT. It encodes CASSEVEDGGGDYNSPLHF. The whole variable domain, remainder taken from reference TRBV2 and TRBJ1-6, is EPEVTQTPSHQVTQMGQEVILRCVPISNHLYFYWYRQILGQKVEFLVSFYNNEISEKSEIFDDQFSVERPDGSNFTLKIRSTKLEDSAMYFCASSEVEDGGGDYNSPLHFGNGTRLTVT.